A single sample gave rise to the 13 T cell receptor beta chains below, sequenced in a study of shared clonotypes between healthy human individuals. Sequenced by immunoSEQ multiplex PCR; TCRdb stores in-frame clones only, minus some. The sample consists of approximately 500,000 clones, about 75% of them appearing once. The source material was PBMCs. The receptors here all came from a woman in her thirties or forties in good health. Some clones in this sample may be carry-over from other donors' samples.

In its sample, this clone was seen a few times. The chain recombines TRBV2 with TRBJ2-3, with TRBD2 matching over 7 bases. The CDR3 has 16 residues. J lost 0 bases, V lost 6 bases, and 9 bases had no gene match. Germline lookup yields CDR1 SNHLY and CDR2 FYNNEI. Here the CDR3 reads CASREILASSTDTQYF. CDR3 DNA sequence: TGTGCCAGCAGGGAAATACTAGCGTCAAGCACAGATACGCAGTATTTT.

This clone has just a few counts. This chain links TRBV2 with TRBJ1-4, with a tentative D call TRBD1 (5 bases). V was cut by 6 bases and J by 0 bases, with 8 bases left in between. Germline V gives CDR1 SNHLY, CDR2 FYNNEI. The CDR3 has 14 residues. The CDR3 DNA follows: TGTGCCAGCAGGGACACCTCAACTAATGAAAAACTGTTTTTT. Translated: CASRDTSTNEKLFF.

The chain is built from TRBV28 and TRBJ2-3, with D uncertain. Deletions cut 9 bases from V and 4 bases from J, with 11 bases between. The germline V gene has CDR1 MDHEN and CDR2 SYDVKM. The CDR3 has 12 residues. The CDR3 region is CASSAYPDTQYF. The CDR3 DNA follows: TGTGCCAGTTCGGCCTATCCAGATACGCAGTATTTT.

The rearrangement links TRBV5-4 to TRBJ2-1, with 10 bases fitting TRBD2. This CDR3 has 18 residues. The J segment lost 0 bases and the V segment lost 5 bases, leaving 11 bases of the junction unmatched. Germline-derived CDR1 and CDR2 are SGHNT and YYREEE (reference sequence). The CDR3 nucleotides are TGTGCCAGCAGTAGGGACGTCCCTAGCGGGAGCTCCTACAATGAGCAGTTCTTC. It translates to CASSRDVPSGSSYNEQFF.

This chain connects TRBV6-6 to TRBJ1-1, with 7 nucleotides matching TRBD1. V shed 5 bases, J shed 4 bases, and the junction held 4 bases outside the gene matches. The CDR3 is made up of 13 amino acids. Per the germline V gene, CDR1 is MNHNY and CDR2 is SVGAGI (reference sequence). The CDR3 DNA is TGTGCCAGCAGTACAGGGGAGAGCACTGAAGCTTTCTTT. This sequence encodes CASSTGESTEAFF.

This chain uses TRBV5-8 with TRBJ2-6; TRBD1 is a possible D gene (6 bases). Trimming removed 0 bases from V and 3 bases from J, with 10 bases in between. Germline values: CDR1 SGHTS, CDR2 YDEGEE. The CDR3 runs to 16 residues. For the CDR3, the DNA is TGTGCCAGCAGCTTGGTGTGGGGGCGTGGGGCCAACGTCCTGACTTTC. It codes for CASSLVWGRGANVLTF.

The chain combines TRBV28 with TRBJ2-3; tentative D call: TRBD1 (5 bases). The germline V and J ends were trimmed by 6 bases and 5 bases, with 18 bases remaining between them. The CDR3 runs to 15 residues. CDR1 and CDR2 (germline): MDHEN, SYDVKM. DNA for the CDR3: TGTGCCAGCAGCAATATGGGGCTACGGTTAGATACGCAGTATTTT. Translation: CASSNMGLRLDTQYF.

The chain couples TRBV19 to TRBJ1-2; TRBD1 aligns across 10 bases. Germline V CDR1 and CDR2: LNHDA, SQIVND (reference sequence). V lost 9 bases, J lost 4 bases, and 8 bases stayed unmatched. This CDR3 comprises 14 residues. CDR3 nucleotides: TGTGCCAGCGCACCGGGACAGGGGCCCTATGGCTACACCTTC. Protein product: CASAPGQGPYGYTF.

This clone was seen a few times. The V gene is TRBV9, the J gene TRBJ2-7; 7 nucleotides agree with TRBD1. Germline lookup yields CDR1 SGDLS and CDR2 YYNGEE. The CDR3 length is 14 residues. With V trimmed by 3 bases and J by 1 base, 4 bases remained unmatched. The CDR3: CASSGRDSSYEQYF. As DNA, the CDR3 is TGTGCCAGCAGCGGCCGGGACAGTTCCTACGAGCAGTACTTC.

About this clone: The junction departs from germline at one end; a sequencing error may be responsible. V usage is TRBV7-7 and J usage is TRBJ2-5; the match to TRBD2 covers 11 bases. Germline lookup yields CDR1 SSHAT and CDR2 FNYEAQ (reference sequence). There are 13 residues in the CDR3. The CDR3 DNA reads TGTGCTAGCAGCTTAGCGGGAGGGGAGACCCAGTACTTC. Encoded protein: CASSLAGGETQYF.

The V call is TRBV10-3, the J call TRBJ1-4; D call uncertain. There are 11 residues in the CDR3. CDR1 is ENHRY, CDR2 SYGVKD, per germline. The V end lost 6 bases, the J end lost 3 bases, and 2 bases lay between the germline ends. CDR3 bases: TGTGCCATCAGGGCTAATGAAAAACTGTTTTTT. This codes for CAIRANEKLFF.

DNA for the CDR3: TGTGCCAGCAGCTTTACGGGACAGGCCCTCGGCTCTGGGGCCAACGTCCTGACTTTC. This encodes CASSFTGQALGSGANVLTF. The rearrangement joins TRBV7-3 to TRBJ2-6, with 8 nucleotides matching TRBD1. The CDR3 is 19 amino acids. With V trimmed by 3 bases and J by 0 bases, 10 bases remained unmatched. CDR1 is SGHTA, CDR2 FQGTGA, per germline.

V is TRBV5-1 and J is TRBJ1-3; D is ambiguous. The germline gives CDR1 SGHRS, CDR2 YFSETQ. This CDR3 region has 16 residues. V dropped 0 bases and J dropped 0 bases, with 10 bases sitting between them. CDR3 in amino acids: CASSLAFQTSGNTIYF. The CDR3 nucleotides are TGCGCCAGCAGCTTGGCCTTTCAGACCTCTGGAAACACCATATATTTT.